This T cell receptor (beta chain) is drawn from a study of Graves' ophthalmopathy and Graves' hyperthyroidism. This clonotype was found a few times. A read error may explain this, as a much larger clone is one base away. This CDR3 is built from 15 residues. CDR1 is LNHDA and CDR2 is SQIVND in the germline V gene (reference sequence). V lost 5 bases, J lost 2 bases, and 10 bases lay in between. The study amplified TCR beta CDR3 regions using RNA transcripts. HTBI primers served in a first-round RT-PCR, which a second-round multiplex PCR followed. MiXCR, run by TCRdb on the multiplex PCR reads, gives a single entry per CDR3 protein. The sample records under 400,000 distinct CDR3 sequences, 15% to 20% being singletons.

This clonotype was obtained from an adult man with Graves' ophthalmopathy. This rearrangement joins TRBV19 to TRBJ2-6, with D perhaps TRBD1 (6 bases). Sequenced: peripheral blood. The CDR3 loop reads CASSVAGAGANVLTF. CDR3 in DNA: TGTGCCAGTAGTGTGGCAGGGGCTGGGGCCAACGTCCTGACTTTC.